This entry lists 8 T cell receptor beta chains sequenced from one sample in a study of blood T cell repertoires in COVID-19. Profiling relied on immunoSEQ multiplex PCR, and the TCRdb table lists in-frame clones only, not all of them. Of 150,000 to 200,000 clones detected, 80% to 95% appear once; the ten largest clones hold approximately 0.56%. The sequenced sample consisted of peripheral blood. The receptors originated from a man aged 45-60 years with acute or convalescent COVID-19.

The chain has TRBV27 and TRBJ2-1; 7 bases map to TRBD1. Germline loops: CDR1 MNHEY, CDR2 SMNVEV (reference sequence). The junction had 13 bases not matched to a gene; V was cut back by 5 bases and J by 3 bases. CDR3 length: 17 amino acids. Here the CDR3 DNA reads TGTGCCAGCAGTAGCCCCACCGACAGGGTGAGCTACAATGAGCAGTTCTTC. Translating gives CASSSPTDRVSYNEQFF.

CDR3 DNA: TGTGCCACCAGCAGAGATCTAGGACAAGAGACCCAGTACTTC. Encoded protein: CATSRDLGQETQYF. The chain uses TRBV15 and TRBJ2-5; the D is unclear. The CDR3 loop spans 14 amino acids. V lost 0 bases to trimming and J lost 2 bases, with 7 bases between them. Germline-derived CDR1 and CDR2 are LNHNV and YYDKDF (reference sequence).

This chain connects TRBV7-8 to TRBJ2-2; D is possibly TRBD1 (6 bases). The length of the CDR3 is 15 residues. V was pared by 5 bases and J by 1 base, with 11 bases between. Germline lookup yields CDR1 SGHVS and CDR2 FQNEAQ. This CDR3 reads CASSTRQENTGELFF. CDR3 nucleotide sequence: TGTGCCAGCAGCACGCGACAGGAGAACACCGGGGAGCTGTTTTTT. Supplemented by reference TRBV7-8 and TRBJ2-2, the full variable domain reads GAGVSQSPRYKVAKRGQDVALRCDPISGHVSLFWYQQALGQGPEFLTYFQNEAQLDKSGLPSDRFFAERPEGSVSTLKIQRTQQEDSAVYLCASSTRQENTGELFFGEGSRLTVL.

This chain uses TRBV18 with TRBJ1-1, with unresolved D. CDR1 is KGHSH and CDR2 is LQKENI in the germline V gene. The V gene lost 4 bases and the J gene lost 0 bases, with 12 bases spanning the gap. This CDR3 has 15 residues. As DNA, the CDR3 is TGTGCCAGCTCACTCCAGGATGGTATGAACACTGAAGCTTTCTTT. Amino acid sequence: CASSLQDGMNTEAFF. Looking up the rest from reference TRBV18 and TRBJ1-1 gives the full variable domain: NAGVMQNPRHLVRRRGQEARLRCSPMKGHSHVYWYRQLPEEGLKFMVYLQKENIIDESGMPKERFSAEFPKEGPSILRIQQVVRGDSAAYFCASSLQDGMNTEAFFGQGTRLTVV.

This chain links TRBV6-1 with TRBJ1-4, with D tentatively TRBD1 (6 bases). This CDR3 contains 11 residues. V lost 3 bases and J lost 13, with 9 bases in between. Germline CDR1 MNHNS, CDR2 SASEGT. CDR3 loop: CASSEDRGLFF. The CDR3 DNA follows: TGTGCCAGCAGTGAGGACAGAGGACTGTTTTTT.

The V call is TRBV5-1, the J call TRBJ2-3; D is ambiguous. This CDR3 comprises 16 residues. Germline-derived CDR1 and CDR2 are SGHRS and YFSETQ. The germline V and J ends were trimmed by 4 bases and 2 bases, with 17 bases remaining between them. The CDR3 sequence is CASSGTDSNYTDTQYF. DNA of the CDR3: TGCGCCAGCAGCGGCACTGACTCCAACTACACAGATACGCAGTATTTT.

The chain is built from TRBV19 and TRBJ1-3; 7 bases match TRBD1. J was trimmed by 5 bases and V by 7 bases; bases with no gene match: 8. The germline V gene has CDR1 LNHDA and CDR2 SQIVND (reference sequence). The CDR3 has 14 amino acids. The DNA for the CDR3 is TGTGCCAGTAAAGAGACAGGGAAGCGAAACACCATATATTTT. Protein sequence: CASKETGKRNTIYF.

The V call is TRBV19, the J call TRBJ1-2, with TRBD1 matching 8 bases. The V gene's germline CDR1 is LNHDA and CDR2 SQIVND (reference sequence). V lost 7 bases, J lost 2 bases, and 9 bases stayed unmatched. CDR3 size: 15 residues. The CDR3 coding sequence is TGTGCCAGTACCGGGGGACAGGAAATAAACTATGGCTACACCTTC. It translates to CASTGGQEINYGYTF. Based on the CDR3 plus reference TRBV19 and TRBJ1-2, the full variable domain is DGGITQSPKYLFRKEGQNVTLSCEQNLNHDAMYWYRQDPGQGLRLIYYSQIVNDFQKGDIAEGYSVSREKKESFPLTVTSAQKNPTAFYLCASTGGQEINYGYTFGSGTRLTVV.